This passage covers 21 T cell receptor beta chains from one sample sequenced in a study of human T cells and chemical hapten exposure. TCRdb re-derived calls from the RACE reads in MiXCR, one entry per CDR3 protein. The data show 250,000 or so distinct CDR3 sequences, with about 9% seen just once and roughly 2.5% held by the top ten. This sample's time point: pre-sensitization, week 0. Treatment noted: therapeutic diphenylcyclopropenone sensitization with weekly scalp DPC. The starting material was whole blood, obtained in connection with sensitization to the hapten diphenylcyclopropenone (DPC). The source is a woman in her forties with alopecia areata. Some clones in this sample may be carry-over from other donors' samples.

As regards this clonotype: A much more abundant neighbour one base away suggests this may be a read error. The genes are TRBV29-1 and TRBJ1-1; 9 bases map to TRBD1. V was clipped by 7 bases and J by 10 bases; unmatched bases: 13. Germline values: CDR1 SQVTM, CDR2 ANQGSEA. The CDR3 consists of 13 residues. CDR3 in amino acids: CSAAGTGLVGAFF. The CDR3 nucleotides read TGCAGCGCCGCCGGGACAGGGCTCGTAGGAGCTTTCTTT.

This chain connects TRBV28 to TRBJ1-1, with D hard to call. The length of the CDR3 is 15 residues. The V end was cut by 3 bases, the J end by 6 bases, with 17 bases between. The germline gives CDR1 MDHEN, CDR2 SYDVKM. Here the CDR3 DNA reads TGTGCCAGCAGTTTCCGTGTTGCTATTATCGCTGAAGCTTTCTTT. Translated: CASSFRVAIIAEAFF.

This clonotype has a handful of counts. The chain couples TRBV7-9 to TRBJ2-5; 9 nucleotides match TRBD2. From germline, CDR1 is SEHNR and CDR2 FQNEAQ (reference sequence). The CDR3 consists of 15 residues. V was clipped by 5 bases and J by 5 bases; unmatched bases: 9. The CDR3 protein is CASSPEGLAVETQYF. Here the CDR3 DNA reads TGTGCCAGCAGCCCAGAGGGACTAGCAGTTGAGACCCAGTACTTC.

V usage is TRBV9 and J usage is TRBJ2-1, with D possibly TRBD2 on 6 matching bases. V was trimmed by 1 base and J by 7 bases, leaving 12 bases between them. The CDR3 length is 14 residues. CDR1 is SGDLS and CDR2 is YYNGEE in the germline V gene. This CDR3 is CASSVLLASNEQFF. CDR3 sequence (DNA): TGTGCCAGCAGCGTACTCCTAGCGTCGAATGAGCAGTTCTTC.

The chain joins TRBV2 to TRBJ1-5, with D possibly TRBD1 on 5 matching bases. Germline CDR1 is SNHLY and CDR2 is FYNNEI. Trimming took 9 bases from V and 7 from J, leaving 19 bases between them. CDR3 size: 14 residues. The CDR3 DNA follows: TGTGCCAGGGCAGTTTCAAGGGGAGAGCAGCCCCAGCATTTT. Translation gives CARAVSRGEQPQHF.

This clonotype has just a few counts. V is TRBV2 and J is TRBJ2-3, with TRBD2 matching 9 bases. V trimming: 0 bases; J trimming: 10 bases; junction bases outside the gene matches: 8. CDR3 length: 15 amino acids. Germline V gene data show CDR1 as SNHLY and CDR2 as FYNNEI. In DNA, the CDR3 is TGTGCCAGCAGTGAAGCGGGACTAGCAGCGAAGGCGCAGTATTTT. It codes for CASSEAGLAAKAQYF.

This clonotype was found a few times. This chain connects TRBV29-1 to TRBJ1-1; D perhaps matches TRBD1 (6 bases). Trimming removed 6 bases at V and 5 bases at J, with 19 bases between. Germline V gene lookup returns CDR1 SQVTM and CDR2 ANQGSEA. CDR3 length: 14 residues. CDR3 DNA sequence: TGCAGCGTAGCCCGGACAGCTGAGGGTACTGAAGCTTTCTTT. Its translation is CSVARTAEGTEAFF. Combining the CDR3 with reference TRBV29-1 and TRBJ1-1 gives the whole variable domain SAVISQKPSRDICQRGTSLTIQCQVDSQVTMMFWYRQQPGQSLTLIATANQGSEATYESGFVIDKFPISRPNLTFSTLTVSNMSPEDSSIYLCSVARTAEGTEAFFGQGTRLTVV.

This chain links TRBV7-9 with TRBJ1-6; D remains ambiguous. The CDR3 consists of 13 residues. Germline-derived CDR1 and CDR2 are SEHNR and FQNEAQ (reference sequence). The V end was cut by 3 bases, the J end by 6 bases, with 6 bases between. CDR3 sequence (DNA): TGTGCCAGCAGCTTCGCGCGTAATTCACCCCTCCACTTT. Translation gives CASSFARNSPLHF.

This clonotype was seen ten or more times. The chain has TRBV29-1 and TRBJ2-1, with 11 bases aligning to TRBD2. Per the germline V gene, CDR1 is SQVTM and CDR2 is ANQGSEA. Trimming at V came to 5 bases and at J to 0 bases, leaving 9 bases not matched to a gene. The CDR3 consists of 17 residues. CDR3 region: CSVRGTSGSSSYNEQFF. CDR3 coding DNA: TGCAGCGTTCGCGGGACTAGCGGTTCCAGCTCCTACAATGAGCAGTTCTTC.

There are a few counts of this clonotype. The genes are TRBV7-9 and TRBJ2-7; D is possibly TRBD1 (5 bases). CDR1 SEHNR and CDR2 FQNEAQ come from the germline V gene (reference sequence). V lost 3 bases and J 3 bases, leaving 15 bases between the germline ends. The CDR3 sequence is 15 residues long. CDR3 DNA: TGTGCCAGCAGCTTTGGCCAGGGATTTCTCTACGAGCAGTACTTC. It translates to CASSFGQGFLYEQYF.

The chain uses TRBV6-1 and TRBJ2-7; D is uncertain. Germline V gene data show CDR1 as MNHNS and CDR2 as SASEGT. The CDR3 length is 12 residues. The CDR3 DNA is TGTGCTATCCAGCCACAGACCTACGAGCAGTACTTC. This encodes CAIQPQTYEQYF.

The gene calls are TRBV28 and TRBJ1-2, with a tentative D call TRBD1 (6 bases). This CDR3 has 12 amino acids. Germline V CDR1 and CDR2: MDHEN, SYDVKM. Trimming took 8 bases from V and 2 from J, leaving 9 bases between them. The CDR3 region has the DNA TGTGCCAGCTACGGACAGAACTATGGCTACACCTTC. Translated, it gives CASYGQNYGYTF.

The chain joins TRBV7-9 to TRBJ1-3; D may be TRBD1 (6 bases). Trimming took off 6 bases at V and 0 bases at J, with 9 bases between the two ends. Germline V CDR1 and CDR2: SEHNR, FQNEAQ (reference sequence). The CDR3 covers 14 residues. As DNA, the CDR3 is TGTGCCAGCAGGGCACAGGGCTCTGGAAACACCATATATTTT. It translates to CASRAQGSGNTIYF.

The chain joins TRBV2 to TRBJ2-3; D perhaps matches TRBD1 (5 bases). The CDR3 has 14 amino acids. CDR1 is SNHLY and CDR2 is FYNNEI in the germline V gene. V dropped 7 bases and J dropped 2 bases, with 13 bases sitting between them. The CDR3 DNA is TGTGCCAGCACTAAGACAGCTTCCACAGATACGCAGTATTTT. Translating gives CASTKTASTDTQYF. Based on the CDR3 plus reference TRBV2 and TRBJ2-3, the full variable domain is EPEVTQTPSHQVTQMGQEVILRCVPISNHLYFYWYRQILGQKVEFLVSFYNNEISEKSEIFDDQFSVERPDGSNFTLKIRSTKLEDSAMYFCASTKTASTDTQYFGPGTRLTVL.

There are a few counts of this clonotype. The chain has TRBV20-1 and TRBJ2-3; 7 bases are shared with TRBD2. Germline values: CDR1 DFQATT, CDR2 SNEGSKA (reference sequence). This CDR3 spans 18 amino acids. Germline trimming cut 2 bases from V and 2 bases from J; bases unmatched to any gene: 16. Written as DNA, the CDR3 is TGCAGTGCTAGAAGACGGCCTAGCGGACCTCTTCACACAGATACGCAGTATTTT. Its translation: CSARRRPSGPLHTDTQYF.

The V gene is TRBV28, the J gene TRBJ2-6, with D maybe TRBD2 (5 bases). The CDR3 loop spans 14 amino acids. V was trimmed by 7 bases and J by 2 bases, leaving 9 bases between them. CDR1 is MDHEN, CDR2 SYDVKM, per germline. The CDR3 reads CASIAAAGANVLTF. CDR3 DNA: TGTGCCAGCATCGCAGCGGCTGGGGCCAACGTCCTGACTTTC.

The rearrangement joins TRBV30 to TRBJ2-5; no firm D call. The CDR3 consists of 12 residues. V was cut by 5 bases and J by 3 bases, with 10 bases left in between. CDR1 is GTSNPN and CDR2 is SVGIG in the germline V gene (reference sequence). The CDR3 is CAWDVAEETQYF. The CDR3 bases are TGTGCCTGGGATGTGGCGGAAGAGACCCAGTACTTC. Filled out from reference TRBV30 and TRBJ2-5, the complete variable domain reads SQTIHQWPATLVQPVGSPLSLECTVEGTSNPNLYWYRQAAGRGLQLLFYSVGIGQISSEVPQNLSASRPQDRQFILSSKKLLLSDSGFYLCAWDVAEETQYFGPGTRLLVL.

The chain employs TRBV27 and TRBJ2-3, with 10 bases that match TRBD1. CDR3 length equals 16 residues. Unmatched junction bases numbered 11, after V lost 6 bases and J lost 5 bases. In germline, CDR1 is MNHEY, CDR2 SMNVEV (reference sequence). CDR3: CASSQRPGQGIDTQYF. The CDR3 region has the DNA TGTGCCAGCAGCCAACGGCCGGGACAGGGGATAGATACGCAGTATTTT.

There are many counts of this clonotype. The CDR3 sequence: CASSLDLGNSPLHF. CDR3 nucleotides: TGTGCCAGCAGCTTGGATCTGGGAAATTCACCCCTCCACTTT. The chain employs TRBV5-6 and TRBJ1-6; D is ambiguous. V was clipped by 0 bases and J by 7 bases, with 8 bases between them. CDR3 length: 14 residues. Germline V gene data show CDR1 as SGHDT and CDR2 as YYEEEE.

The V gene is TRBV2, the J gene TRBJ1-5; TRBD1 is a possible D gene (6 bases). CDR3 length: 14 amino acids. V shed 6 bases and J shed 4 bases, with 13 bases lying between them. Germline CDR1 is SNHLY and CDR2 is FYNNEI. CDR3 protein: CASSGYRDNQPQHF. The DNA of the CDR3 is TGTGCCAGCAGCGGTTACAGGGATAATCAGCCCCAGCATTTT.

CDR3 loop: CATSRYTDTQYF. CDR3 coding DNA: TGTGCCACCAGTCGTTACACAGATACGCAGTATTTT. V and J are TRBV24-1 and TRBJ2-3; D ambiguous. The CDR3 has 12 residues. The V and J ends lost 6 bases and 2 bases respectively, with 5 bases between them. Germline CDR1 is KGHDR and CDR2 is SFDVKD.